Described below is a single T cell receptor (beta chain) sequence and its context. Antigen specificity is unknown. The source of the sample is a study of cytomegalovirus exposure and HLA in healthy donors. Study-wide points: In a later analysis, CMV-associated beta chains were mostly HLA-associated, it appeared. Several of the most significant clusters appeared linked to common viral pathogens, based on a later analysis. In a later analysis, approximately 15,000 TCR beta sequences were associated with HLA alleles at 0.05 false discovery rate.

The primer mix had 60 Vbeta and 13 Jbeta primers. The table came from immunoSEQ multiplex PCR; TCRdb's copy has only in-frame clones and leaves some out. This sample has some 170,000 clones, with roughly two thirds found just once. CDR3 length: 14 residues. From germline, CDR1 is SGHNT and CDR2 YYREEE (reference sequence). V dropped 4 bases and J dropped 3 bases, with 14 bases sitting between them. The sample consisted of PBMCs. The V and J genes are TRBV5-4 and TRBJ2-7, with a weak D call TRBD2 (6 bases). This sequence was found in a woman in her twenties or thirties in good health and CMV-seronegative. CDR3 sequence reads: CASSPGLSDYEQYF. The DNA for the CDR3 is TGTGCCAGCAGCCCGGGACTTTCAGACTACGAGCAGTACTTC.